This entry describes one T cell receptor (beta chain). Germline V gene lookup returns CDR1 MNHEY and CDR2 SVGAGI. Losses at the gene ends were 5 bases for V and 5 bases for J; bases not matched to a gene: 9. The CDR3 length is 15 residues. The source of the sample is a study of cytotoxic CD8 clonotypes in ibrutinib-treated CLL. Looking at the study overall: The subjects consisted of 11 relapsed/refractory and 15 treatment-naive individuals, with 17 to 18 IGHV unmutated. Median treatment time before response sampling was approximately twelve months, range 6 to 36.

Sequencing used immunoSEQ multiplex PCR; TCRdb keeps in-frame clones, though not all of them. This repertoire shows 130,000 to 150,000 clones, approximately 90% found once; its top ten account for about 10%. The chain recombines TRBV6-5 with TRBJ2-1, with 7 positions matching TRBD2. The starting material was PBMCs, obtained after 12 months of ibrutinib treatment. The source is a human donor with chronic lymphocytic leukemia. CDR3 region: CASSRRDYMNNEQFF. DNA for the CDR3: TGTGCCAGCAGTCGCCGGGACTACATGAACAATGAGCAGTTCTTC.